One and the same sample provided the 3 T cell receptor beta chains below, sequenced in a study of T cell responses to AZD1222 COVID-19 vaccine. Repertoires were generated with immunoSEQ multiplex PCR, while TCRdb's copy carries only in-frame clones and drops some. The sample contains about 110,000 clones, 70% to 85% of which appear only once. Material: peripheral blood, obtained on day 0 of AZD1222 vaccination. The source of these receptors is an adult in good health.

V is TRBV4-2 and J is TRBJ2-7, with 9 bases aligning to TRBD1. The germline V gene encodes CDR1 LGHNA and CDR2 YNFKEQ. The V gene end was trimmed by 6 bases and the J gene end by 3 bases; junction bases not matched to a gene: 3. The CDR3 contains 13 residues. The CDR3 loop reads CASRGQGSYEQYF. CDR3 sequence (DNA): TGTGCCAGCAGGGGACAGGGAAGCTACGAGCAGTACTTC.

This clone was seen more than once but under ten times. This sequence joins TRBV19 and TRBJ2-1, with 9 nucleotides matching TRBD2. The CDR3 covers 15 residues. V lost 5 bases and J lost 9; bases outside the gene matches: 11. Germline V gene sequence: CDR1 LNHDA, CDR2 SQIVND (reference sequence). CDR3 sequence (DNA): TGTGCCAGTAGTCCAGCGGGGGGTCCCTCTGGTGAGCAGTTCTTC. Amino acid sequence: CASSPAGGPSGEQFF.

This chain links TRBV25-1 with TRBJ2-7; 10 bases match TRBD2. The CDR3 runs to 15 residues. J gave up 8 bases and V 5 bases, and 12 bases lay outside the gene matches. Germline V gene data show CDR1 as MGHDK and CDR2 as SYGVNS. This CDR3 reads CASSKLTSGAHQQYF. CDR3 in DNA: TGTGCCAGCAGTAAACTTACTAGCGGGGCTCATCAGCAGTACTTC.